Below, 31 T cell receptor beta chains from the same sample are listed, as sequenced in a study of T cells in Graves' hyperthyroidism and ophthalmopathy. TCR beta CDR3 regions were amplified from RNA transcripts. The HTBI primer set drove a first-round RT-PCR of the TCR CDR3. TCRdb independently ran MiXCR on the multiplex PCR reads; one entry per CDR3 protein. The sample consists of 400,000 or so distinct CDR3 sequences, around 13% of them appearing once. The sequenced material came from blood. The receptors were sampled from a woman younger than 45 with Graves' ophthalmopathy.

Many counts were recorded for this clonotype. V is TRBV7-3 and J is TRBJ2-1; D may be TRBD2 (7 bases). The CDR3 spans 16 residues. Germline CDR1 is SGHTA and CDR2 is FQGTGA. V lost 2 bases and J 7 bases, leaving 18 bases between the germline ends. The CDR3 spells CASSLPGGGAFNEQFF. CDR3 coding DNA: TGTGCCAGCAGCTTACCTGGTGGGGGGGCCTTTAATGAGCAGTTCTTC.

The chain joins TRBV6-1 to TRBJ1-2; 7 bases fit TRBD1. There are 15 residues in the CDR3. Germline V gene sequence: CDR1 MNHNS, CDR2 SASEGT. V gave up 6 bases and J gave up 6 bases; unmatched junction bases: 13. The CDR3 sequence is CASRETTGLGNGYTF. The CDR3 nucleotides are TGTGCCAGCAGGGAGACGACAGGGCTTGGAAATGGCTACACCTTC.

This chain joins TRBV29-1 and TRBJ1-1; D gene uncertain. In germline, CDR1 is SQVTM, CDR2 ANQGSEA. Trimming took off 1 base at V and 2 bases at J, with 11 bases between the two ends. This CDR3 comprises 14 residues. This CDR3 reads CSVEVGRANTEAFF. CDR3 nucleotide sequence: TGCAGCGTTGAAGTCGGTAGGGCAAACACTGAAGCTTTCTTT.

This chain uses TRBV27 with TRBJ1-6, with 12 positions matching TRBD1. The CDR3 is made up of 17 amino acids. J was trimmed by 3 bases and V by 6 bases; bases with no gene match: 6. From germline, CDR1 is MNHEY and CDR2 SMNVEV (reference sequence). The CDR3 nucleotides read TGTGCCAGCAGCCGGGACAGGGGGCTCTACTATAATTCACCCCTCCACTTT. Its translation: CASSRDRGLYYNSPLHF.

This clonotype was observed at least ten times. The chain is built from TRBV12-3 or TRBV12-4 and TRBJ2-7; 7 positions agree with TRBD2. CDR3 length: 14 residues. Losses at the gene ends were 4 bases for V and 6 bases for J; bases not matched to a gene: 9. CDR3: CASSSRRGLLEQYF. The CDR3 region has the DNA TGTGCCAGCAGTTCACGGCGGGGGTTGCTCGAGCAGTACTTC.

This clonotype was recorded many times. V usage is TRBV10-3 and J usage is TRBJ1-2, with a possible D match to TRBD1 (6 bases). The CDR3 extends over 16 amino acids. V lost 6 bases, J lost 4 bases, and 21 bases lay in between. CDR1 and CDR2 (germline): ENHRY, SYGVKD. The CDR3 region has the DNA TGTGCCATCAGGGGGGACCGTGGACAGTTAACCTATGGCTACACCTTC. Protein product: CAIRGDRGQLTYGYTF.

This clonotype was recorded at least ten times. The chain combines TRBV3-1 with TRBJ2-1; unclear D gene. The CDR3 is made up of 16 amino acids. V lost 0 bases and J 4 bases, leaving 13 bases between the germline ends. Germline CDR1 and CDR2: LGHDT and YNNKEL (reference sequence). In nucleotides, the CDR3 is TGTGCCAGCAGCCAAGATCCGACCACGCGGTACAATGAGCAGTTCTTC. Protein product: CASSQDPTTRYNEQFF.

This clonotype occurred many times. This rearrangement joins TRBV3-1 to TRBJ1-6; D ambiguous. This CDR3 region has 15 residues. The germline V and J ends were trimmed by 0 bases and 8 bases, with 11 bases remaining between them. Germline CDR1 is LGHDT and CDR2 is YNNKEL (reference sequence). The CDR3 coding sequence is TGTGCCAGCAGCCAAGATGGCAAGAACCATTCACCCCTCCACTTT. Its protein is CASSQDGKNHSPLHF.

The V call is TRBV20-1, the J call TRBJ2-6, with 8 bases that match TRBD2. This CDR3 spans 21 amino acids. The germline CDR1 and CDR2 sequences are DFQATT and SNEGSKA (reference sequence). The V segment lost 6 bases and the J segment 0 bases; nucleotides outside the gene matches: 22. The CDR3 is CSANPGTNGGAGNSGANVLTF. Here the CDR3 DNA reads TGCAGTGCAAATCCCGGGACTAACGGGGGGGCCGGCAACTCTGGGGCCAACGTCCTGACTTTC.

This clonotype showed up many times. The chain recombines TRBV27 with TRBJ1-2; 7 nucleotides agree with TRBD1. The CDR3 contains 15 residues. Unmatched junction bases numbered 8, after V lost 3 bases and J lost 4 bases. Germline CDR1 and CDR2: MNHEY and SMNVEV (reference sequence). DNA for the CDR3: TGTGCCAGCAGTTTTTCTGGACAGGCCCTCTATGGCTACACCTTC. Protein: CASSFSGQALYGYTF.

There are many counts of this clonotype. The chain carries TRBV6-1 and TRBJ1-1; D gene unclear. Germline values: CDR1 MNHNS, CDR2 SASEGT. V was clipped by 7 bases and J by 3 bases, with 12 bases between them. The CDR3 extends over 13 amino acids. The CDR3 region is CASNLGLDTEAFF. CDR3 bases: TGTGCCAGCAACCTAGGATTGGACACTGAAGCTTTCTTT.

On this clonotype: Being one base from a much bigger clone, this may be a read error. The rearrangement links TRBV9 to TRBJ2-5, with TRBD2 matching 13 bases. Germline V gives CDR1 SGDLS, CDR2 YYNGEE. The CDR3 loop spans 16 amino acids. V was clipped by 4 bases and J by 3 bases; unmatched bases: 6. For the CDR3, the DNA is TGTGCCAGCAGCTCCTATGGACTAGCGGGGGAAGAGACCCAGTACTTC. Translation gives CASSSYGLAGEETQYF.

This clonotype was found many times. The rearrangement uses TRBV2 and TRBJ1-5; possibly TRBD1 for D (5 bases). The CDR3 contains 20 residues. V was pared by 6 bases and J by 6 bases, with 33 bases between. Germline lookup yields CDR1 SNHLY and CDR2 FYNNEI. The CDR3 nucleotides are TGTGCCAGCAGCCGGAAAAGCGGCAGGGAGGTCTCGGAGCGGGGTCAGCCCCAGCATTTT. Encoded protein: CASSRKSGREVSERGQPQHF.

There are many counts of this clonotype. The V gene is TRBV7-2, the J gene TRBJ2-7; the D gene is possibly TRBD1 (5 bases). The CDR3 is 15 amino acids. V dropped 5 bases and J dropped 2 bases, with 16 bases sitting between them. The germline CDR1 and CDR2 sequences are SGHTA and FQGNSA. The CDR3: CASSPGWGPPYEQYF. Here the CDR3 DNA reads TGTGCCAGCAGCCCCGGGTGGGGCCCCCCCTACGAGCAGTACTTC.

Only a few counts were recorded for this clonotype. A read error is possible here, since a much larger clone lies one base away. The chain links TRBV6-1 to TRBJ1-1; no clear D gene. CDR1 is MNHNS, CDR2 SASEGT, per germline. Trimming stripped 3 bases from V and 10 bases from J, with 15 bases between. The CDR3 is 13 residues long. CDR3 nucleotide sequence: TGTGCCAGCAGTGAGAACGGGGTTAGTGGAGCTTTCTTT. It encodes CASSENGVSGAFF.

The chain carries TRBV27 and TRBJ1-2; D ambiguous. The CDR3 extends over 13 amino acids. V was shortened by 0 bases and J by 6 bases, with 8 bases between the two germline ends. Germline V gives CDR1 MNHEY, CDR2 SMNVEV (reference sequence). This CDR3 reads CASSLSTDHGYTF. CDR3 sequence (DNA): TGTGCCAGCAGTTTATCTACGGACCATGGCTACACCTTC.

This clonotype was counted a few times. The gene calls are TRBV6-5 and TRBJ1-1, with D perhaps matching TRBD1 (6 bases). The CDR3 runs to 14 residues. Trimming took 2 bases from V and 1 from J, leaving 8 bases between them. CDR1 and CDR2 (germline): MNHEY, SVGAGI. This chain's CDR3 is CASSYRGGNTEAFF. CDR3 sequence (DNA): TGTGCCAGCAGTTACAGGGGGGGGAACACTGAAGCTTTCTTT.

This clonotype was counted many times. This chain connects TRBV6-1 to TRBJ2-7; perhaps TRBD1 as D (6 bases). Trimming shortened V by 6 bases and J by 0 bases, and 15 bases separated the two germline ends. Germline V gene data show CDR1 as MNHNS and CDR2 as SASEGT. This CDR3 contains 15 residues. In nucleotides, the CDR3 is TGTGCCAGCAGAAAGGGACAATCCTACTCCTACGAGCAGTACTTC. Residues: CASRKGQSYSYEQYF.

This clonotype was detected many times. This sequence joins TRBV7-9 and TRBJ1-4, with 10 bases matching TRBD1. The J segment lost 7 bases and the V segment lost 3 bases, leaving 5 bases of the junction unmatched. The germline V gene has CDR1 SEHNR and CDR2 FQNEAQ (reference sequence). The CDR3 is 15 amino acids. This CDR3 reads CASSFTGTGVEKLFF. Here the CDR3 DNA reads TGTGCCAGCAGCTTCACCGGGACAGGGGTTGAAAAACTGTTTTTT.

In this sample, this clonotype turned up a few times. The rearrangement links TRBV19 to TRBJ2-4, with 7 bases aligning to TRBD2. The CDR3 contains 17 residues. Per the germline V gene, CDR1 is LNHDA and CDR2 is SQIVND (reference sequence). With 5 bases clipped from V and 0 bases from J, the junction kept 10 bases outside the gene matches. CDR3: CASSPAGSTGAKNIQYF. DNA for the CDR3: TGTGCCAGTAGTCCAGCGGGATCGACGGGAGCCAAAAACATTCAGTACTTC.

The table lists this clonotype with a few counts. V and J are TRBV20-1 and TRBJ1-4; unclear D gene. The CDR3 is made up of 14 amino acids. CDR1 and CDR2 (germline): DFQATT, SNEGSKA (reference sequence). V was pared by 6 bases and J by 0 bases, with 11 bases between. CDR3 coding DNA: TGCAGTGCCACCCCCGGAGCAACTAATGAAAAACTGTTTTTT. Translation gives CSATPGATNEKLFF.

At least ten counts were recorded for this clonotype. This chain joins TRBV2 and TRBJ1-2, with D uncertain. The V and J ends lost 10 bases and 4 bases respectively, with 16 bases between them. Germline loops: CDR1 SNHLY, CDR2 FYNNEI. The CDR3 runs to 13 residues. In DNA form, the CDR3 reads TGTGCCACCTACGTTGCGGGGAGCTATGGCTACACCTTC. This gives the protein CATYVAGSYGYTF. The whole variable domain, remainder taken from reference TRBV2 and TRBJ1-2, is EPEVTQTPSHQVTQMGQEVILRCVPISNHLYFYWYRQILGQKVEFLVSFYNNEISEKSEIFDDQFSVERPDGSNFTLKIRSTKLEDSAMYFCATYVAGSYGYTFGSGTRLTVV.

The chain uses TRBV29-1 and TRBJ2-2; D is possibly TRBD1 (5 bases). Germline-derived CDR1 and CDR2 are SQVTM and ANQGSEA. The CDR3 runs to 14 residues. Trimming stripped 1 base from V and 4 bases from J, with 10 bases between. The CDR3 here is CSVEVQGSTGELFF. The CDR3 DNA follows: TGCAGCGTTGAAGTCCAGGGATCCACCGGGGAGCTGTTTTTT.

This clonotype was picked up many times. CDR3 region: CATSVSSGDLETQYF. CDR3 DNA: TGTGCCACCAGTGTATCTAGCGGGGACTTGGAGACCCAGTACTTC. The chain joins TRBV24-1 to TRBJ2-5; 9 bases match TRBD2. The germline CDR1 and CDR2 sequences are KGHDR and SFDVKD. CDR3 length: 15 residues. The J segment lost 5 bases and the V segment lost 5 bases, leaving 8 bases of the junction unmatched.

This clonotype has at least ten counts. The chain joins TRBV28 to TRBJ2-2; 8 bases align to TRBD2. Germline CDR1 is MDHEN and CDR2 is SYDVKM. The CDR3 extends over 16 amino acids. Trimming at V came to 2 bases and at J to 7 bases, leaving 9 bases not matched to a gene. The DNA of the CDR3 is TGTGCCAGCAGTTTAATAGCGGGGAGTGGGATCGGGGAGCTGTTTTTT. This encodes CASSLIAGSGIGELFF. Variable domain in full (rest from reference TRBV28 and TRBJ2-2): DVKVTQSSRYLVKRTGEKVFLECVQDMDHENMFWYRQDPGLGLRLIYFSYDVKMKEKGDIPEGYSVSREKKERFSLILESASTNQTSMYLCASSLIAGSGIGELFFGEGSRLTVL.

The rearrangement uses TRBV19 and TRBJ1-2; D might be TRBD1 (6 bases). The CDR3 has 16 residues. Deletions cut 8 bases from V and 1 base from J, with 20 bases between. CDR1 is LNHDA and CDR2 is SQIVND in the germline V gene (reference sequence). In DNA form, the CDR3 reads TGTGCCAGTCCACCGGGGGGGCGAGGAGGTAACTATGGCTACACCTTC. Encoded protein: CASPPGGRGGNYGYTF.

This clonotype was found many times. CDR3 amino acids: CASSQQGQPQHF. The CDR3 region has the DNA TGTGCCAGCAGTCAGCAGGGTCAGCCCCAGCATTTT. This sequence joins TRBV27 and TRBJ1-5, with a weak D call TRBD1 (5 bases). The CDR3 has 12 amino acids. V shed 5 bases and J shed 6 bases, with 8 bases lying between them. Germline-derived CDR1 and CDR2 are MNHEY and SMNVEV (reference sequence).

CDR3 sequence (DNA): TGTGCCAGCAGTTACTCGAGAGGTACAGGGGCTCGGAATGAGCAGTTCTTC. Residues: CASSYSRGTGARNEQFF. The genes are TRBV6-5 and TRBJ2-1; 7 bases fit TRBD1. CDR1 is MNHEY, CDR2 SVGAGI, per germline. V trimming: 0 bases; J trimming: 7 bases; junction bases outside the gene matches: 12. CDR3 length: 17 amino acids.

The J gene is TRBJ2-3, the V gene TRBV12-5; D unresolved. The CDR3 loop spans 15 amino acids. CDR1 is LGHNT and CDR2 is FRNRAP in the germline V gene. The V end was cut by 1 base, the J end by 0 bases, with 8 bases between. The chain's CDR3 is CASGLAALSTDTQYF. CDR3 bases: TGTGCTAGTGGTTTGGCCGCACTAAGCACAGATACGCAGTATTTT.

The chain combines TRBV9 with TRBJ1-3; D gene unclear. Trimming left V 2 bases short and J 1 base short, with 4 bases between. CDR1 is SGDLS and CDR2 is YYNGEE in the germline V gene. CDR3 size: 13 residues. CDR3 amino acids: CASSVLSGNTIYF. CDR3 in DNA: TGTGCCAGCAGCGTGCTATCTGGAAACACCATATATTTT.

This clonotype was seen ten or more times. J is TRBJ2-3 and V is TRBV12-3 or TRBV12-4; D gene unclear. This CDR3 region has 15 residues. V dropped 3 bases and J dropped 1 base, with 11 bases sitting between them. For the CDR3, the DNA is TGTGCCAGCAGTTTTTGGCAGTCTGGCACAGATACGCAGTATTTT. Its protein is CASSFWQSGTDTQYF.